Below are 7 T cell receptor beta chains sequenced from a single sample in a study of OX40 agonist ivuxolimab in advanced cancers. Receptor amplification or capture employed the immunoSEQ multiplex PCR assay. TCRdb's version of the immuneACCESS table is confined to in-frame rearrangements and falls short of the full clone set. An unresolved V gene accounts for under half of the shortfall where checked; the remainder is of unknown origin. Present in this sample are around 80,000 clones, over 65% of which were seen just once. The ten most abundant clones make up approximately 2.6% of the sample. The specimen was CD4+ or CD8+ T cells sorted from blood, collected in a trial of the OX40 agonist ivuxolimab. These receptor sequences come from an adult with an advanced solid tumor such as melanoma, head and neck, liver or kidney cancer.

This CDR3 reads CASSEGGTQYF. As DNA, the CDR3 is TGTGCCAGCAGTGAAGGGGGTACGCAGTATTTT. This rearrangement joins TRBV2 to TRBJ2-3; no clear D gene. The CDR3 is 11 residues long. V was pared by 1 base and J by 8 bases, with 4 bases between. Germline CDR1 and CDR2: SNHLY and FYNNEI.

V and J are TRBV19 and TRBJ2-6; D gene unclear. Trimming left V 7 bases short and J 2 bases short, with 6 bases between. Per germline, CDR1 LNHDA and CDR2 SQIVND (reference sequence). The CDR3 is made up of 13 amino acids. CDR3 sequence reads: CASTVTGANVLTF. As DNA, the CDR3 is TGTGCCAGTACCGTGACTGGGGCCAACGTCCTGACTTTC.

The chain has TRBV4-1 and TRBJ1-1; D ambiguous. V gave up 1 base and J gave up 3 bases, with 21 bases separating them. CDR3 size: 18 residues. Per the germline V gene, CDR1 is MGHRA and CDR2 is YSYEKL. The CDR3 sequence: CASSQGRKGRTGDTEAFF. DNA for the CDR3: TGCGCCAGCAGCCAAGGAAGAAAGGGCCGGACTGGAGACACTGAAGCTTTCTTT.

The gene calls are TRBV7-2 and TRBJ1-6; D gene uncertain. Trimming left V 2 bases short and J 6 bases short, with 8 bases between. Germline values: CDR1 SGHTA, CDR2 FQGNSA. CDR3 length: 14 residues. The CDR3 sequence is CASSLQGPNSPLHF. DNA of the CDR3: TGTGCCAGCAGCTTACAAGGCCCTAATTCACCCCTCCACTTT.

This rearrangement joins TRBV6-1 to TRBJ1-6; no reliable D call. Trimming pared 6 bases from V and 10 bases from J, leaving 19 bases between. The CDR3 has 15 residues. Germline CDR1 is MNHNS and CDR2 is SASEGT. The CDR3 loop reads CASSSSGYFGSPLHF. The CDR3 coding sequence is TGTGCCAGCAGCTCCTCGGGTTATTTCGGATCACCCCTCCACTTT.

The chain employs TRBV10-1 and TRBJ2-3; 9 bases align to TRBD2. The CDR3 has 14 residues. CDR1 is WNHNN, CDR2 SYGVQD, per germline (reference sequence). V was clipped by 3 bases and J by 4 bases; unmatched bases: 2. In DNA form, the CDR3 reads TGCGCCAGCAGTGATAGCGGGGGTTCAGATACGCAGTATTTT. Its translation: CASSDSGGSDTQYF.

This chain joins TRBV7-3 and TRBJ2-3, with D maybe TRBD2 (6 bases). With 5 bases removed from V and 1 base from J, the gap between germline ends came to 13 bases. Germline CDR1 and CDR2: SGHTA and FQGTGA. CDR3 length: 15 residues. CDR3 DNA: TGTGCCAGCAGCCCAAAGGAGGGCGGCACAGATACGCAGTATTTT. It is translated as CASSPKEGGTDTQYF.